This T cell receptor (beta chain) came from a study of early T cells in non-severe SARS-CoV-2 infection. Overall study context: The study sequenced bulk RNA from unsorted whole blood, with chains unpaired. Study outcomes and limitations: The study's VDJdb matching favored anti-spike CD8 responses and missed private and CD4 specificities.

About this clonotype: Its matching antigen is unknown. A read error may produce the germline difference seen at one junction end.

Each single cDNA molecule received a unique molecular identifier. TCRdb re-derived calls from the 5' RACE reads in MiXCR, one entry per CDR3 protein. The sample includes more than 80,000 distinct CDR3 sequences, approximately 11% of them seen just once. This clonotype was obtained from an adult who was a healthcare worker with PCR-confirmed SARS-CoV-2 infection or an uninfected control (not recorded which). Sequencing input: whole blood.

The CDR3 here is CSARHQETQYF. The CDR3, as DNA: TGCAGCGCCCGACACCAGGAGACCCAGTACTTC. The J gene is TRBJ2-5, the V gene TRBV29-1; D remains ambiguous. Germline CDR1 reads SQVTM; CDR2 reads ANQGSEA. The CDR3 has 11 amino acids.